These 17 T cell receptor beta chains were sequenced from one sample in a study of identical twins. TCRdb re-analysed the 5' RACE reads in MiXCR, keeping a single row per CDR3 protein. The sample holds hundreds of thousands of distinct CDR3 sequences, approximately 6% seen once. The material sequenced was naive T cells sorted from blood. Receptors originate from a man in his late teens or twenties in good health.

There are many counts of this clonotype. This rearrangement joins TRBV20-1 to TRBJ1-5; 7 bases align to TRBD1. J gave up 10 bases and V 0 bases, and 9 bases lay outside the gene matches. CDR1 DFQATT and CDR2 SNEGSKA come from the germline V gene (reference sequence). The CDR3 runs to 14 residues. Here the CDR3 reads CSARDTQGVYPQHF. The CDR3 nucleotides read TGCAGTGCTAGAGATACGCAGGGGGTTTACCCCCAGCATTTT.

This clonotype turned up a few times. This sequence joins TRBV28 and TRBJ2-1; 10 nucleotides agree with TRBD1. CDR3 size: 16 residues. Losses at the gene ends were 6 bases for V and 0 bases for J; bases not matched to a gene: 5. The germline V gene has CDR1 MDHEN and CDR2 SYDVKM. The CDR3 nucleotides read TGTGCCAGCAGCGGGACAGGGGATAGCTCCTACAATGAGCAGTTCTTC. Protein: CASSGTGDSSYNEQFF.

Of note for this clonotype: A much larger clone is a single base away; this may be a read error. The chain joins TRBV12-3 or TRBV12-4 to TRBJ2-1, with TRBD2 matching over 7 bases. CDR3 length: 15 residues. The CDR3 sequence is CASTNGTTFYNKQFF. The CDR3 DNA sequence: TGTGCCAGCACCAACGGGACTACCTTCTACAATAAGCAGTTCTTC.

There are many counts of this clonotype. The chain links TRBV12-3 or TRBV12-4 to TRBJ2-7; 8 bases align to TRBD1. The CDR3 is 14 amino acids. V trimming: 7 bases; J trimming: 4 bases; junction bases outside the gene matches: 9. The CDR3 DNA reads as TGTGCCAGCAAGGGGACAGGAGAGGCATACGAGCAGTACTTC. Encoded protein: CASKGTGEAYEQYF.

This clonotype appeared many times. This chain links TRBV12-3 or TRBV12-4 with TRBJ1-4; D is unclear. CDR3 length: 17 residues. The V end lost 2 bases, the J end lost 1 base, and 14 bases lay between the germline ends. The CDR3 reads CASSLLGWGRTNEKLFF. The CDR3 DNA is TGTGCCAGCAGTTTATTAGGGTGGGGTAGAACTAATGAAAAACTGTTTTTT.

This clonotype appeared many times. The CDR3 region has the DNA TGCGCCAGCAGCTTGGCGACTAGCGGGAACACCGGGGAGCTGTTTTTT. It is translated as CASSLATSGNTGELFF. The chain is built from TRBV5-1 and TRBJ2-2; TRBD2 matches at 9 bases. The CDR3 loop spans 16 amino acids. The trim removed 0 bases at V and 1 base at J, leaving 1 base unmatched. Germline V gene data show CDR1 as SGHRS and CDR2 as YFSETQ. Full variable domain (missing parts from reference TRBV5-1 and TRBJ2-2): KAGVTQTPRYLIKTRGQQVTLSCSPISGHRSVSWYQQTPGQGLQFLFEYFSETQRNKGNFPGRFSGRQFSNSRSEMNVSTLELGDSALYLCASSLATSGNTGELFFGEGSRLTVL.

The table lists this clonotype with many counts. The genes are TRBV7-8 and TRBJ2-7, with 10 bases matching TRBD2. The CDR3 has 15 amino acids. With 1 base clipped from V and 10 bases from J, the junction kept 10 bases outside the gene matches. From germline, CDR1 is SGHVS and CDR2 FQNEAQ. The CDR3 region is CASSLGAVAGGIQYV. CDR3 coding DNA: TGTGCCAGCAGCTTAGGGGCGGTAGCGGGAGGAATACAGTACGTC.

This clonotype was recorded many times. The rearrangement joins TRBV12-3 or TRBV12-4 to TRBJ1-1; 7 bases fit TRBD1. The CDR3 contains 13 residues. J lost 6 bases, V lost 6 bases, and 7 bases had no gene match. DNA of the CDR3: TGTGCCAGCAGCTTGACAGGGCCGGCTGAAGCTTTCTTT. Translated, it gives CASSLTGPAEAFF.

This clonotype was observed a handful of times. The chain couples TRBV6-2 or TRBV6-3 to TRBJ1-6, with TRBD1 matching 9 bases. The CDR3 loop spans 14 amino acids. In germline, CDR1 is MNHEY, CDR2 SVGEGT. The ends lost 6 bases at V and 10 bases at J; junction bases unmatched: 7. The CDR3: CASRNRDRDSPLHF. CDR3 nucleotides: TGTGCCAGCAGGAACCGGGACAGGGACTCACCCCTCCACTTT.

In its sample, this clonotype was seen a few times. The V gene is TRBV6-5, the J gene TRBJ2-3, with D possibly called TRBD1 or TRBD2 (7 bases each). The CDR3 is made up of 17 amino acids. The V end lost 3 bases, the J end lost 4 bases, and 20 bases lay between the germline ends. The germline V gene encodes CDR1 MNHEY and CDR2 SVGAGI. CDR3 in amino acids: CASSYTRPGGGPDTQYF. In DNA form, the CDR3 reads TGTGCCAGCAGTTATACTCGCCCAGGGGGGGGCCCAGATACGCAGTATTTT.

This clonotype came up many times. The chain couples TRBV6-2 or TRBV6-3 to TRBJ2-2, with 11 bases lining up with TRBD2. The CDR3 has 16 residues. Germline values: CDR1 MNHEY, CDR2 SVGEGT. V lost 6 bases to trimming and J lost 4 bases; unmatched junction nucleotides: 7. CDR3 in amino acids: CASRGTSGRATGELFF. As DNA, the CDR3 is TGTGCCAGCAGAGGCACTAGCGGGAGAGCCACCGGGGAGCTGTTTTTT.

This clonotype showed up just a few times. V and J are TRBV6-5 and TRBJ2-7; possibly TRBD1 for D (6 bases). CDR3 size: 15 residues. Between the trimmed V and J ends, which lost 2 bases and 0 bases, there was a span of 11 bases. CDR1 is MNHEY and CDR2 is SVGAGI in the germline V gene. The CDR3 region has the DNA TGTGCCAGCAGTTACCTCGGACAGAGCTCCTACGAGCAGTACTTC. It codes for CASSYLGQSSYEQYF.

This clonotype was seen more than once but under ten times. The chain couples TRBV5-1 to TRBJ2-3, with D possibly being TRBD2 (5 bases). Germline assignment: CDR1 SGHRS and CDR2 YFSETQ. This CDR3 has 15 amino acids. Trimming stripped 8 bases from V and 0 bases from J, with 16 bases between. The CDR3 loop reads CARRKSGSSTDTQYF. For the CDR3, the DNA is TGCGCCAGAAGGAAAAGCGGTTCTAGCACAGATACGCAGTATTTT.

This clonotype was picked up many times. The chain carries TRBV7-9 and TRBJ2-7, with D tentatively TRBD2 (6 bases). The germline V gene has CDR1 SEHNR and CDR2 FQNEAQ (reference sequence). The CDR3 covers 13 residues. V dropped 4 bases and J dropped 3 bases, with 10 bases sitting between them. The CDR3 DNA follows: TGTGCCAGCAGCTCTGGGACTTACTACGAGCAGTACGTC. Translated: CASSSGTYYEQYV.

The chain recombines TRBV28 with TRBJ2-1; unclear D gene. CDR1 and CDR2 (germline): MDHEN, SYDVKM. Trimming pared 1 base from V and 4 bases from J, leaving 8 bases between. This CDR3 comprises 14 residues. The CDR3: CASSLSARYNEQFF. The CDR3 DNA is TGTGCCAGCAGTTTATCGGCTAGATACAATGAGCAGTTCTTC.

This clonotype was picked up many times. This chain joins TRBV5-1 and TRBJ2-2; D is unclear. Trimming pared 1 base from V and 3 bases from J, leaving 13 bases between. Germline CDR1 SGHRS, CDR2 YFSETQ. This CDR3 comprises 16 residues. Here the CDR3 DNA reads TGCGCCAGCAGCTTGAGGCGGACCCCTTACACCGGGGAGCTGTTTTTT. It encodes CASSLRRTPYTGELFF.

V usage is TRBV6-1 and J usage is TRBJ1-6, with D unresolved. This CDR3 is built from 15 residues. V gave up 5 bases and J gave up 8 bases, with 16 bases separating them. Germline CDR1 is MNHNS and CDR2 is SASEGT. CDR3 region: CASSPQVIPDSPLHF. The CDR3 nucleotides read TGTGCCAGCAGTCCCCAAGTCATTCCCGATTCACCCCTCCACTTT.